The 25 T cell receptor beta chains given below trace back to one sample, sequenced in a study of T cells of healthy individuals. A single record per CDR3 protein comes from TCRdb applying MiXCR to the 5' RACE reads. The sample shows tens of thousands of distinct CDR3 sequences, about 15% of them seen only once. The receptor source for this set is a human donor in good health.

This clonotype was observed at least ten times. J is TRBJ2-1 and V is TRBV7-8; 10 bases are shared with TRBD2. Germline loops: CDR1 SGHVS, CDR2 FQNEAQ. J lost 0 bases, V lost 0 bases, and 8 bases had no gene match. The CDR3 consists of 19 residues. The DNA for the CDR3 is TGTGCCAGCAGCTTAGCGATAGGACTAGCGGATAGCTCCTACAATGAGCAGTTCTTC. Its translation is CASSLAIGLADSSYNEQFF. The whole variable domain, filled in from reference TRBV7-8 and TRBJ2-1, reads GAGVSQSPRYKVAKRGQDVALRCDPISGHVSLFWYQQALGQGPEFLTYFQNEAQLDKSGLPSDRFFAERPEGSVSTLKIQRTQQEDSAVYLCASSLAIGLADSSYNEQFFGPGTRLTVL.

This clonotype was seen at least ten times. The J gene is TRBJ1-1, the V gene TRBV29-1, with unresolved D. V shed 5 bases and J shed 0 bases, with 7 bases lying between them. Germline V gene sequence: CDR1 SQVTM, CDR2 ANQGSEA. The CDR3 has 12 residues. The CDR3 loop is CSVQRLNTEAFF. The CDR3 DNA is TGCAGCGTTCAGAGACTGAACACTGAAGCTTTCTTT.

The chain uses TRBV6-6 and TRBJ2-7, with TRBD2 identical over 11 bases. Germline V gives CDR1 MNHNY, CDR2 SVGAGI (reference sequence). Losses at the gene ends were 8 bases for V and 4 bases for J; bases not matched to a gene: 7. The CDR3 spans 14 residues. CDR3 in amino acids: CASGGLAGGYEQYF. The DNA for the CDR3 is TGTGCCAGCGGCGGGCTAGCGGGGGGTTACGAGCAGTACTTC.

This clonotype has just a few counts. The chain employs TRBV23-1 and TRBJ2-2; 8 bases fit TRBD2. TRBV23-1 carries the ORF label, with uncertain function. With V trimmed by 2 bases and J by 3 bases, 14 bases remained unmatched. The CDR3 covers 19 residues. The CDR3 protein is CASSQPHGRLAGYTGELFF. CDR3 in DNA: TGCGCCAGCAGTCAACCCCATGGGCGCCTAGCGGGCTACACCGGGGAGCTGTTTTTT.

This clonotype has at least ten counts. V and J are TRBV5-5 and TRBJ1-1; D is uncertain. Per germline, CDR1 SGHKS and CDR2 YYEKEE (reference sequence). The ends were cut back, 4 bases at V and 3 bases at J, with 13 bases in the middle. The CDR3 totals 14 residues. CDR3 protein: CASSLTLRDTEAFF. Written as DNA, the CDR3 is TGTGCCAGCAGCCTGACCCTAAGGGACACTGAAGCTTTCTTT.

The chain recombines TRBV18 with TRBJ2-6; perhaps TRBD1 as D (5 bases). V lost 3 bases and J lost 2, with 8 bases in between. CDR1 and CDR2 (germline): KGHSH, LQKENI. This CDR3 is 15 amino acids long. The CDR3 loop is CASSPPGTGANVLTF. For the CDR3, the DNA is TGTGCCAGCTCACCCCCAGGGACTGGGGCCAACGTCCTGACTTTC.

This clonotype was seen many times. The chain couples TRBV20-1 to TRBJ2-7; D unresolved. The CDR3 is 15 residues long. Germline-derived CDR1 and CDR2 are DFQATT and SNEGSKA (reference sequence). V was pared by 3 bases and J by 3 bases, with 18 bases between. The CDR3 here is CSASLQFPAVYEQYF. CDR3 coding DNA: TGCAGTGCTAGCCTCCAGTTTCCGGCAGTCTACGAGCAGTACTTC.

This clonotype has more than one count but fewer than ten. The rearrangement joins TRBV6-5 to TRBJ1-5; 10 bases align to TRBD1. CDR3 length: 15 residues. Trimming cost V 5 bases and J 3 bases; bases outside gene matches: 4. Germline-derived CDR1 and CDR2 are MNHEY and SVGAGI. The CDR3 sequence is CASSGTGAFNQPQHF. The DNA for the CDR3 is TGTGCCAGCAGTGGGACAGGGGCGTTCAATCAGCCCCAGCATTTT.

This clonotype appeared many times. V usage is TRBV29-1 and J usage is TRBJ1-2; tentative D call: TRBD1 (6 bases). The CDR3 covers 12 residues. The germline gives CDR1 SQVTM, CDR2 ANQGSEA. The ends were cut back, 6 bases at V and 4 bases at J, with 12 bases in the middle. The CDR3 DNA sequence: TGCAGCGTCCAACAGGGTCGCTATGGCTACACCTTC. Translated, it gives CSVQQGRYGYTF.

This chain connects TRBV30 to TRBJ2-7, with no clear D. V lost 0 bases to trimming and J lost 2 bases, with 8 bases between them. Germline lookup yields CDR1 GTSNPN and CDR2 SVGIG (reference sequence). The CDR3 length is 13 residues. CDR3 in DNA: TGTGCCTGGAGTGTACGAGACACCTACGAGCAGTACTTC. This translates into CAWSVRDTYEQYF.

The table lists this clonotype with many counts. This chain joins TRBV19 and TRBJ2-3, with D possibly TRBD1 on 5 matching bases. The germline gives CDR1 LNHDA, CDR2 SQIVND (reference sequence). There are 14 residues in the CDR3. V was cut by 4 bases and J by 2 bases, with 10 bases left in between. The CDR3 loop reads CASSRGRNTDTQYF. The CDR3 nucleotides read TGTGCCAGTAGTAGGGGCCGGAACACAGATACGCAGTATTTT.

The chain recombines TRBV4-1 with TRBJ2-4; 8 bases agree with TRBD2. The junction had 13 bases not matched to a gene; V was cut back by 3 bases and J by 6 bases. There are 17 residues in the CDR3. In germline, CDR1 is MGHRA, CDR2 YSYEKL. The DNA for the CDR3 is TGCGCCAGCAGCCAGAGGGGACTAGTGGGAGAGGTAAACATTCAGTACTTC. Translated, it gives CASSQRGLVGEVNIQYF.

This clonotype was detected a few times. The chain recombines TRBV15 with TRBJ2-7; D may be TRBD1 (6 bases). Germline lookup yields CDR1 LNHNV and CDR2 YYDKDF (reference sequence). V was clipped by 5 bases and J by 9 bases, with 17 bases between them. The length of the CDR3 is 13 residues. CDR3 protein: CATSGEDRQRQYF. CDR3 nucleotide sequence: TGTGCCACCAGCGGCGAGGACAGACAAAGGCAGTACTTC.

Many counts were recorded for this clonotype. The chain has TRBV5-4 and TRBJ2-3; 8 bases fit TRBD2. The CDR3 consists of 16 residues. CDR1 is SGHNT, CDR2 YYREEE, per germline (reference sequence). After removal of 2 bases from V and 0 bases from J, the junction contained 5 bases not matched to a gene. CDR3 protein: CASSLYSSGSTDTQYF. DNA of the CDR3: TGTGCCAGCAGCTTATATTCTAGCGGGAGCACAGATACGCAGTATTTT.

This clonotype was detected a few times. V and J are TRBV5-4 and TRBJ2-1; 8 bases are shared with TRBD1. Trimming removed 4 bases from V and 6 bases from J; junction bases left unmatched: 9. CDR1 is SGHNT, CDR2 YYREEE, per germline (reference sequence). The CDR3 totals 15 residues. Here the CDR3 DNA reads TGTGCCAGCAGCCCGGACAGGGCGCGGGGCAATGAGCAGTTCTTC. This sequence encodes CASSPDRARGNEQFF.

This clonotype was seen only a few times. This rearrangement joins TRBV9 to TRBJ2-7; 10 nucleotides agree with TRBD2. The CDR3 spans 16 residues. From germline, CDR1 is SGDLS and CDR2 YYNGEE. Trimming removed 0 bases from V and 5 bases from J; junction bases left unmatched: 8. The CDR3 DNA follows: TGTGCCAGCAGCGTAGCCCTAGCGGGGGCCCGCCACGAGCAGTACTTC. This translates into CASSVALAGARHEQYF.

This clonotype occurred a few times. The chain uses TRBV25-1 and TRBJ1-1; D ambiguous. The germline V gene encodes CDR1 MGHDK and CDR2 SYGVNS. This CDR3 contains 14 residues. V lost 1 base, J lost 7 bases, and 13 bases lay in between. The CDR3: CASSEFTLPSEAFF. The CDR3 bases are TGTGCCAGCAGTGAATTCACCCTACCCAGTGAAGCTTTCTTT.

This clonotype has only a few counts. The chain combines TRBV7-2 with TRBJ2-4; possibly TRBD1 or TRBD2 for D (5 bases each). The germline gives CDR1 SGHTA, CDR2 FQGNSA. The CDR3 contains 16 residues. The V gene lost 5 bases and the J gene lost 0 bases, with 14 bases spanning the gap. CDR3 sequence (DNA): TGTGCCAGCAGCCCTACGGGACCAATAGCCAAAAACATTCAGTACTTC. It specifies CASSPTGPIAKNIQYF. Together with reference TRBV7-2 and TRBJ2-4, the CDR3 gives the full variable domain: GAGVSQSPSNKVTEKGKDVELRCDPISGHTALYWYRQSLGQGLEFLIYFQGNSAPDKSGLPSDRFSAERTGGSVSTLTIQRTQQEDSAVYLCASSPTGPIAKNIQYFGAGTRLSVL.

At least ten counts were recorded for this clonotype. This chain uses TRBV20-1 with TRBJ2-5, with 7 bases matching TRBD1. The CDR3 extends over 13 amino acids. The V and J ends lost 6 bases and 4 bases, in that order; junction bases with no gene match: 8. Germline assignment: CDR1 DFQATT and CDR2 SNEGSKA (reference sequence). CDR3 DNA: TGCAGTGCGAACAGGGGATTGGGAGAGACCCAGTACTTC. It specifies CSANRGLGETQYF.

On this clonotype itself: This is likely a read error, given that the CDR3 carries no conserved phenylalanine or tryptophan at its end. The DNA is left out, because the CDR3 cannot be placed on it with certainty; the CDR3 is given as TCRdb lists it. V usage is TRBV7-2 and J usage is TRBJ2-1; the D call of TRBD2 is as the table states it, not checked on the DNA. Germline CDR1 reads SGHTA; CDR2 reads FQGNSA. The CDR3 comprises 16 residues, both ends counted. CDR3: CASSVGGGRMVNEKLL.

A note on this clonotype: A read error is possible here, since a much larger clone lies one base away. V usage is TRBV5-6 and J usage is TRBJ1-1; TRBD1 agrees at 7 bases. Germline trimming cut 3 bases from V and 5 bases from J; bases unmatched to any gene: 13. The CDR3 totals 16 residues. CDR1 is SGHDT, CDR2 YYEEEE, per germline. CDR3 region: CASSWTGLRRGTEAFF. As DNA, the CDR3 is TGTGCCAGCAGCTGGACAGGCCTGCGGAGGGGGACTGAAGCTTTCTTT. Looking up the rest from reference TRBV5-6 and TRBJ1-1 gives the full variable domain: DAGVTQSPTHLIKTRGQQVTLRCSPKSGHDTVSWYQQALGQGPQFIFQYYEEEERQRGNFPDRFSGHQFPNYSSELNVNALLLGDSALYLCASSWTGLRRGTEAFFGQGTRLTVV.

This clonotype has a handful of counts. The gene calls are TRBV10-1 and TRBJ2-3; 9 bases agree with TRBD2. This CDR3 is built from 15 residues. Germline lookup yields CDR1 WNHNN and CDR2 SYGVQD (reference sequence). V dropped 8 bases and J dropped 2; count of bases not matched to a gene: 8. The CDR3 sequence: CASSEAGGPTDTQYF. CDR3 DNA: TGCGCCAGCTCTGAAGCGGGGGGCCCCACAGATACGCAGTATTTT.

The chain combines TRBV6-6 with TRBJ2-3; D not resolved. V shed 2 bases and J shed 6 bases, with 9 bases lying between them. CDR3 length: 13 amino acids. CDR1 and CDR2 (germline): MNHNY, SVGAGI (reference sequence). The CDR3 spells CASSYPSSDTQYF. The CDR3 nucleotides read TGTGCCAGCAGTTACCCGTCTTCGGATACGCAGTATTTT.

Many counts were recorded for this clonotype. The gene calls are TRBV29-1 and TRBJ1-1, with D possibly TRBD1 on 6 matching bases. The CDR3 contains 13 residues. CDR1 is SQVTM, CDR2 ANQGSEA, per germline. V dropped 6 bases and J dropped 4 bases, with 15 bases sitting between them. CDR3 DNA sequence: TGCAGCGTGTTACAGGGTCTGGGCACTGAAGCTTTCTTT. It translates to CSVLQGLGTEAFF.

This clonotype was seen only once. The rearrangement uses TRBV4-1 and TRBJ1-1, with D perhaps TRBD1 (6 bases). The CDR3 loop spans 14 amino acids. The V gene's germline CDR1 is MGHRA and CDR2 YSYEKL. Trimming cost V 1 base and J 5 bases, with 11 bases left between them. CDR3 protein: CASSQVTGSTEAFF. CDR3 DNA: TGCGCCAGCAGCCAAGTCACAGGGAGTACTGAAGCTTTCTTT.